One and the same sample provided the 24 T cell receptor beta chains below, sequenced in a study of cytomegalovirus exposure and HLA in healthy donors. The assay was immunoSEQ multiplex PCR, and TCRdb's table has in-frame clones only and misses some. The sample lists about 50,000 clones; 93% were seen once. Sample: PBMCs. The source is a woman younger than 30 in good health and CMV-seropositive.

This clone has more than one count but fewer than ten. The CDR3 spells CASSYAGPLYEQYF. CDR3 coding DNA: TGTGCCAGCAGTTATGCGGGGCCCCTCTACGAGCAGTACTTC. The chain joins TRBV6-5 to TRBJ2-7; the D gene is possibly TRBD2 (6 bases). The CDR3 extends over 14 amino acids. CDR1 is MNHEY, CDR2 SVGAGI, per germline. Deletions cut 3 bases from V and 3 bases from J, with 12 bases between.

The V gene is TRBV6-1, the J gene TRBJ1-3; 7 nucleotides line up with TRBD1. CDR1 MNHNS and CDR2 SASEGT come from the germline V gene. The CDR3 consists of 16 residues. J lost 5 bases, V lost 3 bases, and 10 bases had no gene match. This chain's CDR3 is CASSDRTGASRNTIYF. DNA of the CDR3: TGTGCCAGCAGTGACCGAACAGGGGCTAGTAGAAACACCATATATTTT.

The rearrangement links TRBV27 to TRBJ2-1, with 7 bases lining up with TRBD2. This CDR3 has 16 residues. With 0 bases clipped from V and 2 bases from J, the junction kept 4 bases outside the gene matches. Germline lookup yields CDR1 MNHEY and CDR2 SMNVEV (reference sequence). The CDR3 nucleotides are TGTGCCAGCAGTTTATCTGCGGGGGTGACCTACAATGAGCAGTTCTTC. It is translated as CASSLSAGVTYNEQFF.

The genes are TRBV9 and TRBJ1-1, with 10 nucleotides matching TRBD1. CDR1 and CDR2 from the germline V gene are SGDLS and YYNGEE. The CDR3 extends over 14 amino acids. Germline trimming cut 3 bases from V and 11 bases from J; bases unmatched to any gene: 10. CDR3 DNA sequence: TGTGCCAGCAGCGCCACCGGACAGGGGGGAACGGCTTTCTTT. This codes for CASSATGQGGTAFF.

The V gene is TRBV6-5, the J gene TRBJ2-7; TRBD1 agrees at 9 bases. This CDR3 region has 14 residues. The germline V gene has CDR1 MNHEY and CDR2 SVGAGI. The J segment lost 3 bases and the V segment lost 5 bases, leaving 5 bases of the junction unmatched. The CDR3 reads CASSRTGAFYEQYF. As DNA, the CDR3 is TGTGCCAGCAGTCGGACAGGGGCCTTCTACGAGCAGTACTTC.

The chain has TRBV21-1 and TRBJ1-1; no DNA check was done on the table's D call, TRBD1. TRBV21-1 is a documented pseudogene. The CDR3 runs 14 residues. As DNA, the CDR3 is TGTGCCAGCAGCGCGACAGGTACGAACACTGAAGCTTTCTTT. Protein sequence: CASSATGTNTEAFF.

V gene TRBV7-2 combines with J gene TRBJ1-1; the D gene is possibly TRBD1 (6 bases). The CDR3 is made up of 15 amino acids. CDR1 and CDR2 (germline): SGHTA, FQGNSA. The V end lost 2 bases, the J end lost 8 bases, and 18 bases lay between the germline ends. CDR3 protein: CASSLSRRDTSEAFF. The CDR3 nucleotides are TGTGCCAGCAGCTTAAGCCGTCGGGACACATCAGAAGCTTTCTTT.

This sequence joins TRBV28 and TRBJ2-2; 8 nucleotides agree with TRBD1. Trimming cost V 3 bases and J 11 bases; bases outside gene matches: 5. This CDR3 has 13 amino acids. Per the germline V gene, CDR1 is MDHEN and CDR2 is SYDVKM. CDR3 DNA sequence: TGTGCCAGCAGTTTCGGACAGGGTCCTGAGCTGTTTTTT. Its translation is CASSFGQGPELFF.

The chain has TRBV5-6 and TRBJ1-1, with D tentatively TRBD1 (6 bases). The CDR3 is 14 residues long. The V end lost 3 bases, the J end lost 1 base, and 10 bases lay between the germline ends. Germline V lookup: CDR1 SGHDT, CDR2 YYEEEE. CDR3 region: CASSWGGQNTEAFF. In DNA, the CDR3 is TGTGCCAGCAGCTGGGGGGGGCAGAACACTGAAGCTTTCTTT.

V is TRBV29-1 and J is TRBJ1-2; D is possibly TRBD1 (5 bases). The CDR3 has 13 residues. Germline V gene lookup returns CDR1 SQVTM and CDR2 ANQGSEA. Trimming removed 7 bases from V and 5 bases from J, with 17 bases in between. The CDR3 nucleotides read TGCAGCGCCTGGGTTGCGGGGGGTTATGGCTACACCTTC. Its protein product is CSAWVAGGYGYTF.

The chain employs TRBV30 and TRBJ2-3; weak D call: TRBD2 (7 bases). The CDR3 loop spans 14 amino acids. Trimming took 1 base from V and 5 from J, leaving 13 bases between them. Germline loops: CDR1 GTSNPN, CDR2 SVGIG (reference sequence). This CDR3 reads CAWSGGGRGDTQYF. The DNA for the CDR3 is TGTGCCTGGAGTGGGGGGGGGCGAGGAGATACGCAGTATTTT. Filled out from reference TRBV30 and TRBJ2-3, the complete variable domain reads SQTIHQWPATLVQPVGSPLSLECTVEGTSNPNLYWYRQAAGRGLQLLFYSVGIGQISSEVPQNLSASRPQDRQFILSSKKLLLSDSGFYLCAWSGGGRGDTQYFGPGTRLTVL.

The chain is built from TRBV6-5 and TRBJ2-2; D remains ambiguous. The CDR3 extends over 14 amino acids. V lost 0 bases to trimming and J lost 8 bases, with 10 bases between them. Germline lookup yields CDR1 MNHEY and CDR2 SVGAGI. The CDR3 region has the DNA TGTGCCAGCAGTTACTCGAGGTCCACAGGGGAGCTGTTTTTT. This translates into CASSYSRSTGELFF.

This rearrangement joins TRBV27 to TRBJ1-6; D possibly corresponds to TRBD1 (6 bases). CDR3 size: 15 residues. Per germline, CDR1 MNHEY and CDR2 SMNVEV (reference sequence). With 3 bases removed from V and 10 bases from J, the gap between germline ends came to 16 bases. The CDR3 loop reads CASSFFAGGLSPLHF. The DNA for the CDR3 is TGTGCCAGCAGTTTTTTTGCGGGGGGCCTGTCACCCCTCCACTTT.

V gene TRBV14 combines with J gene TRBJ1-1; perhaps TRBD1 as D (5 bases). Deletions cut 2 bases from V and 6 bases from J, with 13 bases between. The CDR3 covers 14 residues. Germline V gives CDR1 SGHDN, CDR2 FVKESK. CDR3 sequence: CASSQTIQGSEAFF. The CDR3 region has the DNA TGTGCCAGCAGCCAAACAATCCAGGGATCTGAAGCTTTCTTT. The full variable domain, rest sourced from reference TRBV14 and TRBJ1-1, is EAGVTQFPSHSVIEKGQTVTLRCDPISGHDNLYWYRRVMGKEIKFLLHFVKESKQDESGMPNNRFLAERTGGTYSTLKVQPAELEDSGVYFCASSQTIQGSEAFFGQGTRLTVV.

The rearrangement links TRBV7-6 to TRBJ2-7, with 9 nucleotides matching TRBD1. The trim removed 3 bases at V and 6 bases at J, leaving 3 bases unmatched. Germline V lookup: CDR1 SGHVS, CDR2 FNYEAQ. This CDR3 contains 13 residues. For the CDR3, the DNA is TGTGCCAGCAGCTTGGGACAGGGTCCCGAGCAGTACTTC. As protein: CASSLGQGPEQYF. Based on the CDR3 plus reference TRBV7-6 and TRBJ2-7, the full variable domain is GAGVSQSPRYKVTKRGQDVALRCDPISGHVSLYWYRQALGQGPEFLTYFNYEAQQDKSGLPNDRFSAERPEGSISTLTIQRTEQRDSAMYRCASSLGQGPEQYFGPGTRLTVT.

J is TRBJ2-3 and V is TRBV11-3; D is unclear. This CDR3 is 13 amino acids long. Deletions cut 0 bases from V and 7 bases from J, with 8 bases between. Germline CDR1 SGHNT, CDR2 YENEEA. The CDR3 region is CASSLDQMNTQYF. The CDR3 nucleotides read TGTGCCAGCAGCTTAGATCAGATGAATACGCAGTATTTT.

The CDR3 sequence: CATSRGGGAGAPYEQYF. CDR3 in DNA: TGTGCCACCAGCAGAGGAGGGGGAGCGGGGGCTCCCTACGAGCAGTACTTC. The V call is TRBV15, the J call TRBJ2-7; 8 nucleotides line up with TRBD2. CDR1 is LNHNV and CDR2 is YYDKDF in the germline V gene (reference sequence). Germline trimming cut 1 base from V and 2 bases from J; bases unmatched to any gene: 10. The CDR3 loop spans 17 amino acids. The full variable domain, completed using reference TRBV15 and TRBJ2-7, is DAMVIQNPRYQVTQFGKPVTLSCSQTLNHNVMYWYQQKSSQAPKLLFHYYDKDFNNEADTPDNFQSRRPNTSFCFLDIRSPGLGDTAMYLCATSRGGGAGAPYEQYFGPGTRLTVT.

This chain links TRBV2 with TRBJ1-6; 7 nucleotides agree with TRBD1. Trimming at V came to 10 bases and at J to 7 bases, leaving 13 bases not matched to a gene. Germline V CDR1 and CDR2: SNHLY, FYNNEI. The CDR3 runs 15 residues. The CDR3 is CATTRRDSRNSPLHF. The CDR3 DNA reads as TGTGCCACCACCAGGAGGGACAGTCGCAATTCACCCCTCCACTTT.

This rearrangement joins TRBV29-1 to TRBJ2-5; 8 nucleotides match TRBD1. The CDR3 runs 14 residues. After removal of 2 bases from V and 4 bases from J, the junction contained 6 bases not matched to a gene. Germline-derived CDR1 and CDR2 are SQVTM and ANQGSEA. CDR3 in DNA: TGCAGCGTTGAAAGAGACAGGGGTCGAGAGACCCAGTACTTC. The encoded protein is CSVERDRGRETQYF.

The rearrangement joins TRBV27 to TRBJ2-2; TRBD1 is a possible D gene (5 bases). The CDR3 loop spans 14 amino acids. The V gene's germline CDR1 is MNHEY and CDR2 SMNVEV (reference sequence). V lost 9 bases and J 0 bases, leaving 11 bases between the germline ends. CDR3 protein: CASRGHANTGELFF. The CDR3 DNA reads TGTGCCAGTCGCGGACACGCGAACACCGGGGAGCTGTTTTTT.

The V and J genes are TRBV5-1 and TRBJ2-5, with 14 bases that match TRBD2. The length of the CDR3 is 16 residues. The V gene end was trimmed by 0 bases and the J gene end by 9 bases; junction bases not matched to a gene: 7. Germline assignment: CDR1 SGHRS and CDR2 YFSETQ. The chain's CDR3 is CASSLVLTSGGEAQYF. The CDR3 nucleotides are TGCGCCAGCAGCTTGGTCCTGACTAGCGGGGGGGAGGCCCAGTACTTC.

The V and J genes are TRBV2 and TRBJ1-6, with unresolved D. Germline assignment: CDR1 SNHLY and CDR2 FYNNEI. V was pared by 7 bases and J by 1 base, with 14 bases between. The CDR3 consists of 16 residues. The CDR3: CASNTGPESYNSPLHF. The CDR3 DNA follows: TGTGCCAGCAATACGGGTCCGGAATCCTATAATTCACCCCTCCACTTT.

The chain joins TRBV9 to TRBJ1-3; a possible D gene is TRBD1 (5 bases). The CDR3 runs 16 residues. V shed 3 bases and J shed 4 bases, with 17 bases lying between them. CDR1 and CDR2 from the germline V gene are SGDLS and YYNGEE. CDR3 coding DNA: TGTGCCAGCAGCGGGGGTGGCAGGGCGGTAGGAAACACCATATATTTT. It specifies CASSGGGRAVGNTIYF.

CDR3 residues: CAWSQTGQGQPQHF. The CDR3 DNA sequence: TGTGCCTGGAGTCAAACAGGGCAGGGACAGCCCCAGCATTTT. J is TRBJ1-5 and V is TRBV30; D is possibly TRBD1 (6 bases). The V and J ends lost 2 bases and 7 bases respectively, with 15 bases between them. Germline CDR1 is GTSNPN and CDR2 is SVGIG (reference sequence). CDR3 length: 14 residues.